Below are 9 T cell receptor beta chains sequenced from a single sample in a study of OX40 agonist ivuxolimab in advanced cancers. Only in-frame clones appear in the TCRdb table, and some are missing; sequencing was by immunoSEQ multiplex PCR. Among 55,000 to 85,000 clones listed, 80% were seen once. This material consisted of CD4+ or CD8+ T cells sorted from blood, taken in a trial of the OX40 agonist ivuxolimab. The receptors derive from an adult with an advanced solid tumor such as melanoma, head and neck, liver or kidney cancer.

The chain carries TRBV27 and TRBJ2-5; D uncertain. Germline V gene sequence: CDR1 MNHEY, CDR2 SMNVEV (reference sequence). The CDR3 has 13 amino acids. V shed 3 bases and J shed 5 bases, with 10 bases lying between them. The CDR3: CASSFGPRETQYF. In DNA, the CDR3 is TGTGCCAGCAGTTTCGGCCCCCGGGAGACCCAGTACTTC.

The rearrangement uses TRBV2 and TRBJ1-2, with TRBD1 matching over 10 bases. In germline, CDR1 is SNHLY, CDR2 FYNNEI. This CDR3 comprises 15 residues. With 5 bases clipped from V and 6 bases from J, the junction kept 9 bases outside the gene matches. The CDR3 spells CASSRSGTGENGYTF. DNA of the CDR3: TGTGCCAGCAGTCGATCCGGGACAGGGGAGAATGGCTACACCTTC.

V and J are TRBV11-3 and TRBJ2-7; D is uncertain. This CDR3 comprises 13 residues. CDR1 is SGHNT and CDR2 is YENEEA in the germline V gene. Trimming pared 0 bases from V and 6 bases from J, leaving 9 bases between. This chain's CDR3 is CASSLEVSGEQYF. CDR3 nucleotide sequence: TGTGCCAGCAGCTTAGAGGTGTCGGGCGAGCAGTACTTC.

The chain has TRBV7-2 and TRBJ1-2; 9 positions agree with TRBD1. The trim removed 4 bases at V and 4 bases at J, leaving 7 bases unmatched. Germline V lookup: CDR1 SGHTA, CDR2 FQGNSA. The CDR3 contains 15 residues. DNA of the CDR3: TGTGCCAGCAGCTCCCCGGGACAGGGCGTCTATGGCTACACCTTC. Translating it yields CASSSPGQGVYGYTF.

The CDR3 DNA reads TGTGCCAGCAGTTACTCTGTGGGGGGGATTCAGCCCCAGCATTTT. Residues: CASSYSVGGIQPQHF. This rearrangement joins TRBV6-6 to TRBJ1-5, with D possibly being TRBD1 (5 bases). Trimming removed 0 bases at V and 6 bases at J, with 12 bases between. The CDR3 extends over 15 amino acids. Germline V CDR1 and CDR2: MNHNY, SVGAGI (reference sequence).

The chain combines TRBV18 with TRBJ1-1; D perhaps matches TRBD1 (5 bases). V gave up 3 bases and J gave up 3 bases, with 17 bases separating them. Germline CDR1 reads KGHSH; CDR2 reads LQKENI. The CDR3 is 16 amino acids. The CDR3 DNA is TGTGCCAGCTCACCGAACCCCGCAGGGATGTACACTGAAGCTTTCTTT. Encoded protein: CASSPNPAGMYTEAFF.

V usage is TRBV2 and J usage is TRBJ1-1, with D perhaps matching TRBD1 (6 bases). Germline lookup yields CDR1 SNHLY and CDR2 FYNNEI. V was shortened by 6 bases and J by 4 bases, with 18 bases between the two germline ends. This CDR3 region has 15 residues. The CDR3 DNA follows: TGTGCCAGCAGGCAAAGCAGGGGAGGAGGCACTGAAGCTTTCTTT. Translation: CASRQSRGGGTEAFF.

This chain joins TRBV7-6 and TRBJ2-7; either TRBD1 or TRBD2 may supply D (6 bases each). The germline V gene has CDR1 SGHVS and CDR2 FNYEAQ. Between the trimmed V and J ends, which lost 1 base and 0 bases, there was a span of 10 bases. The CDR3 length is 15 residues. The CDR3 coding sequence is TGTGCCAGCAGCTTAGTTCCGGGGGCCTCCTACGAGCAGTACTTC. Protein: CASSLVPGASYEQYF.

This sequence joins TRBV7-9 and TRBJ1-5; D is possibly TRBD1 (5 bases). CDR3 length equals 15 residues. Germline V gene sequence: CDR1 SEHNR, CDR2 FQNEAQ (reference sequence). Deletions cut 5 bases from V and 4 bases from J, with 15 bases between. CDR3 DNA sequence: TGTGCCAGCAGCGCTCAGACGGGGCTGAATCAGCCCCAGCATTTT. Its translation is CASSAQTGLNQPQHF.